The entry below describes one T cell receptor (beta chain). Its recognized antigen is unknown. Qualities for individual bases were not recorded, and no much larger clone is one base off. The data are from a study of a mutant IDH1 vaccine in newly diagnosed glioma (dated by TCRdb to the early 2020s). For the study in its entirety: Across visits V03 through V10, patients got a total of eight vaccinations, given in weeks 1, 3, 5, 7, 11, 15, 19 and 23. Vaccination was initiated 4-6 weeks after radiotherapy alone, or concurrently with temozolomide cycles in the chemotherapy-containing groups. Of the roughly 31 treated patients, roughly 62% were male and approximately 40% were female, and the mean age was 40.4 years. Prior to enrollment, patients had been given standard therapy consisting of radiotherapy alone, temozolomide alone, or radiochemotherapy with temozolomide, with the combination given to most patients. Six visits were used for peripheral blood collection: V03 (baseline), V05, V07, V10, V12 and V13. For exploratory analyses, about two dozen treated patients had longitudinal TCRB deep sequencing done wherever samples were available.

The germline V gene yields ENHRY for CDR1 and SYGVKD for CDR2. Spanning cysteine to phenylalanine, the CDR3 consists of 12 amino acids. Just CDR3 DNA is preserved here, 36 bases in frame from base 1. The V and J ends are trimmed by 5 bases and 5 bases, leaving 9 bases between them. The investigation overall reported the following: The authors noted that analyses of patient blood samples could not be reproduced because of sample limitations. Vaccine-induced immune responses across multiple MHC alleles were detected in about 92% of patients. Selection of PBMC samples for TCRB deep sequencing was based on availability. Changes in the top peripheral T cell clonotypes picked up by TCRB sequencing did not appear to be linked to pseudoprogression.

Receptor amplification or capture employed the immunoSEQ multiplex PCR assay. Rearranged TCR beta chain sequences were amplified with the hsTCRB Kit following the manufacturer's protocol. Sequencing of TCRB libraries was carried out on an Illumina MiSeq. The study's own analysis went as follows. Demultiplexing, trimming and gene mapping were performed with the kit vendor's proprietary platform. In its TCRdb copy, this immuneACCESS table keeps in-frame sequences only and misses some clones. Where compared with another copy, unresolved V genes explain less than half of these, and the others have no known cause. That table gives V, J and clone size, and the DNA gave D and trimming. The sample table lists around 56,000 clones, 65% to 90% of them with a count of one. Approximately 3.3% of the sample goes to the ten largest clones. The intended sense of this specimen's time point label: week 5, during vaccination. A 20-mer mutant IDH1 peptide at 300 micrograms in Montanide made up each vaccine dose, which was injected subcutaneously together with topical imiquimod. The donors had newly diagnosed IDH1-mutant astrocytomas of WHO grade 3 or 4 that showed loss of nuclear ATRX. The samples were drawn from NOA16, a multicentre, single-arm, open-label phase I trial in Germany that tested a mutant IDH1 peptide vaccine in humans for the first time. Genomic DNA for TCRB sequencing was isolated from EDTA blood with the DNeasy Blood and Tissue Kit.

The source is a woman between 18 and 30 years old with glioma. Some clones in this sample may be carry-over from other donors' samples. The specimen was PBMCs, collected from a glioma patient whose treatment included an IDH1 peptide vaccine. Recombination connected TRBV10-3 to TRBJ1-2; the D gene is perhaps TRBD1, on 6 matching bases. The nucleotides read TGTGCCATCAGTAGGACAGAGTATGGCTACACCTTC. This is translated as CAISRTEYGYTF.